This TCR beta chain appears in the sequencing data of a study of radiotherapy plus CTLA-4 blockade in lung cancer. Whole-study context: Objective responses occurred in 18% of patients; about 32% had disease control. Study-level points and caveats: Interferon-beta, together with early blood T cell clone dynamics, reportedly best predicted response. TCR clones from tumors expanded in blood after radiotherapy plus ipilimumab.

Participants had chemo-refractory metastatic non-small-cell lung cancer and were treated with focal radiation plus ipilimumab CTLA-4 blockade. The method was immunoSEQ multiplex PCR; TCRdb's version includes in-frame clones alone and lacks a portion of them. The profile covers tens of thousands of clones, with approximately 86% appearing a single time and approximately 2.2% taken by the ten largest. Germline CDR1 reads MGHRA; CDR2 reads YSYEKL. The CDR3 spans 15 residues. Trimming at V came to 0 bases and at J to 2 bases, leaving 2 bases not matched to a gene. Details on this clone: Its antigen remains unknown.

The clonotype was recovered from a human donor with non-small cell lung cancer who had a partial response to radiotherapy plus ipilimumab. Sequences were derived from peripheral blood, sampled from a patient treated with radiotherapy plus ipilimumab. J is TRBJ2-7 and V is TRBV4-1; 9 bases are shared with TRBD2. The CDR3 bases are TGCGCCAGCAGCCAAGAGACTAGCGGCGCCTACGAGCAGTACTTC. Translation gives CASSQETSGAYEQYF.